The 26 T cell receptor beta chains below all came from one sample that was sequenced in a study of CD8+CD57+ T cells in acquired aplastic anemia. TCR beta VDJ and CDR3 were profiled, and genomic DNA was the template. TCRdb processed the reads anew with MiXCR; each CDR3 protein has one entry. The table has fewer than 250,000 distinct CDR3 sequences, almost 50% seen once; the top ten hold 15% to 20%. The sequenced patients had an expansion of CD8+CD57+ cells seen by flow cytometry. Sequenced sample: sorted CD4+, CD8+, or CD8+CD57+ T cells (not recorded which) from PBMCs. The origin of the receptors is a human donor with aplastic anemia.

A remark on this clonotype: One end of the junction varies from germline; a read error may be responsible. This chain links TRBV2 with TRBJ1-2; no clear D gene. The CDR3 covers 12 residues. In germline, CDR1 is SNHLY, CDR2 FYNNEI. The CDR3 DNA sequence: TGTGCCACCAGTGATGGGCGATTGGGCTACACCTTC. This encodes CATSDGRLGYTF.

This chain joins TRBV7-2 and TRBJ2-7, with D possibly TRBD2 on 5 matching bases. This CDR3 is built from 13 residues. Trimming pared 1 base from V and 4 bases from J, leaving 8 bases between. Germline V gives CDR1 SGHTA, CDR2 FQGNSA. The CDR3 loop is CASSLVRGYEQYF. CDR3 DNA sequence: TGTGCCAGCAGCTTAGTTCGGGGTTACGAGCAGTACTTC. Variable domain in full (rest from reference TRBV7-2 and TRBJ2-7): GAGVSQSPSNKVTEKGKDVELRCDPISGHTALYWYRQSLGQGLEFLIYFQGNSAPDKSGLPSDRFSAERTGGSVSTLTIQRTQQEDSAVYLCASSLVRGYEQYFGPGTRLTVT.

Concerning this clonotype: A much bigger clone sits one base away, suggesting this may be a read error. The chain carries TRBV6-1 and TRBJ2-7, with TRBD1 matching over 9 bases. The junction had 7 bases not matched to a gene; V was cut back by 7 bases and J by 0 bases. This CDR3 is built from 15 residues. The germline CDR1 and CDR2 sequences are MNHNS and SASEGT. The CDR3 loop is CASKVGGQGSYEQYF. CDR3 sequence (DNA): TGTGCCAGCAAAGTGGGGGGACAGGGCTCCTACGAGCAGTACTTC.

This clonotype was detected only once. This chain connects TRBV20-1 to TRBJ2-7; possibly TRBD2 for D (5 bases). V shed 0 bases and J shed 7 bases, with 19 bases lying between them. This CDR3 region has 15 residues. Germline V CDR1 and CDR2: DFQATT, SNEGSKA (reference sequence). The CDR3 nucleotides read TGCAGTGCTAGAGATCTTGTGGAAGGGTCGGGGGAGCAGTACTTC. This encodes CSARDLVEGSGEQYF.

This chain links TRBV19 with TRBJ1-1, with TRBD1 matching over 7 bases. V was pared by 9 bases and J by 6 bases, with 10 bases of the junction left unmatched. CDR1 and CDR2 (germline): LNHDA, SQIVND (reference sequence). CDR3 length equals 13 residues. The CDR3 protein is CASRGERFAEAFF. CDR3 coding DNA: TGTGCCAGCAGGGGGGAGAGGTTCGCTGAAGCTTTCTTT.

The chain combines TRBV29-1 with TRBJ2-3; 15 nucleotides agree with TRBD2. The germline V gene has CDR1 SQVTM and CDR2 ANQGSEA. The J segment lost 4 bases and the V segment lost 7 bases, leaving 6 bases of the junction unmatched. This CDR3 contains 15 residues. The CDR3 protein is CSERTSGRGSDTQYF. DNA of the CDR3: TGCAGCGAGCGGACTAGCGGGAGGGGGTCAGATACGCAGTATTTT.

The genes are TRBV7-9 and TRBJ1-2; D is unclear. Trimming cost V 5 bases and J 8 bases, with 18 bases left between them. The CDR3 runs to 14 residues. From germline, CDR1 is SEHNR and CDR2 FQNEAQ (reference sequence). CDR3 sequence reads: CASSPNPGVKGYTF. Here the CDR3 DNA reads TGTGCCAGCAGCCCCAATCCCGGGGTAAAAGGCTACACCTTC.

This clonotype has ten or more counts. V and J are TRBV19 and TRBJ2-6, with 7 bases identical to TRBD1. Germline lookup yields CDR1 LNHDA and CDR2 SQIVND (reference sequence). The CDR3 is 17 amino acids. The V gene end was trimmed by 6 bases and the J gene end by 0 bases; junction bases not matched to a gene: 8. The CDR3 DNA follows: TGTGCCAGTAGCCTACAGGGGATATCCTCTGGGGCCAACGTCCTGACTTTC. It encodes CASSLQGISSGANVLTF.

Details on this clonotype: One end of the junction is discordant with germline, which a read error may explain. V gene TRBV7-9 combines with J gene TRBJ2-5; 10 nucleotides agree with TRBD2. Germline V gives CDR1 SEHNR, CDR2 FQNEAQ (reference sequence). This CDR3 spans 15 amino acids. Written as DNA, the CDR3 is TGTGCCAGCAGCCTAGCGGGGGCGTACCAAGAGACCCAGTACTTC. Protein product: CASSLAGAYQETQYF. Based on the CDR3 plus reference TRBV7-9 and TRBJ2-5, the full variable domain is DTGVSQNPRHKITKRGQNVTFRCDPISEHNRLYWYRQTLGQGPEFLTYFQNEAQLEKSRLLSDRFSAERPKGSFSTLEIQRTEQGDSAMYLCASSLAGAYQETQYFGPGTRLLVL.

The chain uses TRBV5-1 and TRBJ2-3; TRBD1 is a possible D gene (6 bases). CDR3 length: 14 residues. Germline CDR1 SGHRS, CDR2 YFSETQ. Trimming stripped 3 bases from V and 10 bases from J, with 18 bases between. CDR3 coding DNA: TGCGCCAGCAGCTCTTATGTTCAACAGGGTTCGCAGTATTTT. It codes for CASSSYVQQGSQYF.

This clonotype was seen at least ten times. The gene calls are TRBV7-9 and TRBJ1-4, with a possible D match to TRBD1 (6 bases). From germline, CDR1 is SEHNR and CDR2 FQNEAQ (reference sequence). Trimming removed 5 bases from V and 8 bases from J, with 15 bases in between. CDR3 length equals 14 residues. The DNA for the CDR3 is TGTGCCAGCAGCCCGGGGGCAGGTCAGGAAAAACTGTTTTTT. Its translation: CASSPGAGQEKLFF.

The chain combines TRBV6-4 with TRBJ1-1; 7 nucleotides line up with TRBD1. From germline, CDR1 is MRHNA and CDR2 SNTAGT. The CDR3 spans 15 residues. The trim removed 3 bases at V and 1 base at J, leaving 5 bases unmatched. In DNA form, the CDR3 reads TGTGCCAGCAGTGATTCCTGGACAGGGAACACTGAAGCTTTCTTT. As protein: CASSDSWTGNTEAFF.

Many counts were recorded for this clonotype. The gene calls are TRBV25-1 and TRBJ2-1, with a weak D call TRBD2 (6 bases). The germline gives CDR1 MGHDK, CDR2 SYGVNS. Trimming stripped 8 bases from V and 5 bases from J, with 13 bases between. This CDR3 contains 13 residues. The CDR3 DNA sequence: TGTGCCAGCCGCCCGGAGGGGAACAATGAGCAGTTCTTC. It yields the protein CASRPEGNNEQFF.

This clonotype has at least ten counts. This chain links TRBV5-1 with TRBJ2-2, with D perhaps TRBD1 (5 bases). The germline gives CDR1 SGHRS, CDR2 YFSETQ. The CDR3 runs 16 residues. Trimming shortened V by 4 bases and J by 6 bases, and 19 bases separated the two germline ends. The CDR3 bases are TGCGCCAGCAGCCCTCAGGGCGGAGACCGTCCCGGGGAGCTGTTTTTT. Translated, it gives CASSPQGGDRPGELFF.

Many counts were recorded for this clonotype. The chain links TRBV4-1 to TRBJ1-1; 7 bases align to TRBD1. From germline, CDR1 is MGHRA and CDR2 YSYEKL. CDR3 length: 14 residues. Trimming at V came to 5 bases and at J to 11 bases, leaving 14 bases not matched to a gene. The DNA for the CDR3 is TGCGCCAGCAGCTTTGGGGACAGCTCGCGATTTGCTTTCTTT. Its protein product is CASSFGDSSRFAFF.

The V gene is TRBV10-3, the J gene TRBJ2-6; no reliable D call. CDR3 size: 14 residues. In germline, CDR1 is ENHRY, CDR2 SYGVKD. V was pared by 6 bases and J by 1 base, with 7 bases between. CDR3: CAIRRDSGANVLTF. CDR3 bases: TGTGCCATCAGAAGGGATTCTGGGGCCAACGTCCTGACTTTC.

The table lists this clonotype with many counts. The genes are TRBV7-8 and TRBJ2-5, with 12 bases lining up with TRBD2. CDR1 and CDR2 (germline): SGHVS, FQNEAQ. This CDR3 spans 16 amino acids. V was pared by 4 bases and J by 5 bases, with 8 bases of the junction left unmatched. CDR3 in amino acids: CASSSSSGGARETQYF. For the CDR3, the DNA is TGTGCCAGCAGCTCCTCTAGCGGGGGGGCCAGGGAGACCCAGTACTTC.

This clonotype was found many times. The chain employs TRBV7-6 and TRBJ2-5, with D perhaps matching TRBD2 (7 bases). CDR1 and CDR2 from the germline V gene are SGHVS and FNYEAQ. The CDR3 consists of 14 residues. The V gene lost 8 bases and the J gene lost 4 bases, with 17 bases spanning the gap. The CDR3 loop reads CASGVGGPGETQYF. The CDR3 nucleotides are TGTGCCAGCGGGGTGGGGGGGCCGGGAGAGACCCAGTACTTC. Filled out from reference TRBV7-6 and TRBJ2-5, the complete variable domain reads GAGVSQSPRYKVTKRGQDVALRCDPISGHVSLYWYRQALGQGPEFLTYFNYEAQQDKSGLPNDRFSAERPEGSISTLTIQRTEQRDSAMYRCASGVGGPGETQYFGPGTRLLVL.

Ten or more counts support this clonotype. The V gene is TRBV28, the J gene TRBJ1-2; no clear D gene. This CDR3 region has 12 residues. Trimming shortened V by 6 bases and J by 7 bases, and 12 bases separated the two germline ends. Germline assignment: CDR1 MDHEN and CDR2 SYDVKM. The CDR3 protein is CASSPLEGGYTF. The CDR3 DNA follows: TGTGCCAGCAGCCCTTTGGAAGGTGGCTACACCTTC.

The chain joins TRBV29-1 to TRBJ1-1; D is uncertain. The CDR3 length is 11 residues. The V end was cut by 4 bases, the J end by 3 bases, with 6 bases between. From germline, CDR1 is SQVTM and CDR2 ANQGSEA. The CDR3 protein is CSVGLDTEAFF. The CDR3 DNA is TGCAGCGTTGGGCTTGACACTGAAGCTTTCTTT.

As regards this clonotype: This may stem from a read error, because a much larger clone lies one nucleotide away. This chain connects TRBV6-1 to TRBJ2-5, with D possibly TRBD1 on 6 matching bases. CDR1 is MNHNS, CDR2 SASEGT, per germline. This CDR3 contains 16 residues. V was trimmed by 1 base and J by 4 bases, leaving 16 bases between them. The CDR3 region is CASSEVVGGMGETQYF. In nucleotides, the CDR3 is TGTGCCAGCAGTGAAGTTGTAGGGGGAATGGGAGAGACCCAGTACTTC.

As concerns this clonotype: A much larger clone differs from this one at a single base, so this may be a read error. The gene calls are TRBV5-5 and TRBJ2-1; TRBD1 might be the D (6 bases). V lost 2 bases, J lost 7 bases, and 10 bases lay in between. CDR1 and CDR2 (germline): SGHKS, YYEKEE (reference sequence). This CDR3 contains 13 residues. The CDR3 is CASSFGQRNEQFF. The CDR3 bases are TGTGCCAGCAGCTTTGGACAGAGGAATGAGCAGTTCTTC.

V usage is TRBV5-5 and J usage is TRBJ2-1; TRBD2 might be the D (7 bases). The J call could be wrong; TRBJ2-7 is a better fit for the DNA end. The CDR3 is 15 amino acids. Germline V gene sequence: CDR1 SGHKS, CDR2 YYEKEE (reference sequence). CDR3 protein: CASSLEGGAYNEQYF. The CDR3, as DNA: TGTGCCAGCAGCTTGGAGGGGGGGGCCTACAATGAGCAGTACTTC.

Concerning this clonotype: A read error may produce the germline difference seen at one junction end. The chain combines TRBV14 with TRBJ1-6; no clear D gene. This CDR3 spans 13 amino acids. Germline V gene sequence: CDR1 SGHDN, CDR2 FVKESK. The CDR3 DNA reads TGTGCCAGCAGCCAAGATCTGCAATCGCCCCTCAACTTT. Encoded protein: CASSQDLQSPLNF.

Remarks on this clonotype: A read error may explain this, as a much larger clone is one base away. The V call is TRBV12-3 or TRBV12-4, the J call TRBJ2-1, with D unresolved. V lost 5 bases and J 6 bases, leaving 8 bases between the germline ends. The CDR3 is 12 residues long. The CDR3 DNA reads TGTGCCAGCAGTACCTCGTGCAATGAGCAGTTCTTC. Encoded protein: CASSTSCNEQFF.

The V gene is TRBV2, the J gene TRBJ1-2; TRBD1 aligns across 8 bases. This CDR3 is built from 15 residues. CDR1 is SNHLY and CDR2 is FYNNEI in the germline V gene. V dropped 6 bases and J dropped 5; count of bases not matched to a gene: 11. The CDR3 spells CASSGTGDKNYGYTF. The CDR3 nucleotides read TGTGCCAGCAGCGGGACAGGCGACAAGAATTATGGCTACACCTTC.